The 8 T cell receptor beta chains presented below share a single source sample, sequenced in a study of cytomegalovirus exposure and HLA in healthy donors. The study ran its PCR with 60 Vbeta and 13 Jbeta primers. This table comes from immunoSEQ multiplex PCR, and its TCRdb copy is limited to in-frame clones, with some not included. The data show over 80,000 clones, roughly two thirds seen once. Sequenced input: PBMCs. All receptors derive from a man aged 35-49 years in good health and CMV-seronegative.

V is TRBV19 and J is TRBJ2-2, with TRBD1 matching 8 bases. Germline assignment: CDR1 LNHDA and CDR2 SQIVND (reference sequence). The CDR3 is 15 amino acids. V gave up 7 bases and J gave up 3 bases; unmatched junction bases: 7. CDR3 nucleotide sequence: TGTGCCAGTATAGGACAGGGACTTCACACCGGGGAGCTGTTTTTT. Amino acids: CASIGQGLHTGELFF.

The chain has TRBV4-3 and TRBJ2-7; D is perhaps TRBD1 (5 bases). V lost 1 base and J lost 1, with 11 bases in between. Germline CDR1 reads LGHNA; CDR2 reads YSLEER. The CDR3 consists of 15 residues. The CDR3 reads CASSQVLGASYEQYF. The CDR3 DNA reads TGCGCCAGCAGCCAAGTTTTAGGGGCTTCCTACGAGCAGTACTTC.

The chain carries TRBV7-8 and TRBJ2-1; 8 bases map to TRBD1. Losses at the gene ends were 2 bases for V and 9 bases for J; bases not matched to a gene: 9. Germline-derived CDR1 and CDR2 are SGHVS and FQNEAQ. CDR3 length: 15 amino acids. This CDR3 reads CASSLSGQGGGEQFF. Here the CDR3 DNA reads TGTGCCAGCAGCTTAAGTGGACAGGGAGGCGGTGAGCAGTTCTTC. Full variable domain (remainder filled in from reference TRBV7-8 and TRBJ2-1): GAGVSQSPRYKVAKRGQDVALRCDPISGHVSLFWYQQALGQGPEFLTYFQNEAQLDKSGLPSDRFFAERPEGSVSTLKIQRTQQEDSAVYLCASSLSGQGGGEQFFGPGTRLTVL.

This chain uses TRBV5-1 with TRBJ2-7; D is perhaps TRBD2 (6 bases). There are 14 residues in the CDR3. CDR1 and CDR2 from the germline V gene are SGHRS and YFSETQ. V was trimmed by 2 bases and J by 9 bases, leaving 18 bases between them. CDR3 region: CASSFEGPVGGQYF. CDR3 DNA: TGCGCCAGCAGCTTTGAGGGGCCCGTCGGGGGGCAGTACTTC.

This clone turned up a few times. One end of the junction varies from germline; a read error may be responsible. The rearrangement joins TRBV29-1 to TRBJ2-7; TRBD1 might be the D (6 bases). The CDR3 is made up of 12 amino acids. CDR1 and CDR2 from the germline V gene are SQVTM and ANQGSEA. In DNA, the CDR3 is TGCAGCGTTAAAGACAGGTTCTACGAGCAGTACTTC. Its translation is CSVKDRFYEQYF.

This CDR3 reads CASSLAGQGSTDTQYF. DNA for the CDR3: TGCGCCAGCAGCTTGGCGGGACAGGGTAGCACAGATACGCAGTATTTT. The J gene is TRBJ2-3, the V gene TRBV5-1, with 9 bases identical to TRBD1. This CDR3 has 16 residues. Per germline, CDR1 SGHRS and CDR2 YFSETQ. With 0 bases clipped from V and 0 bases from J, the junction kept 2 bases outside the gene matches.

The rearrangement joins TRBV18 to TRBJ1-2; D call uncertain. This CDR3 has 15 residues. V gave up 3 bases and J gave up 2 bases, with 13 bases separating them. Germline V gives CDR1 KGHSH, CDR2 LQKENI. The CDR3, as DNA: TGTGCCAGCTCACCGAGCCCGGGTTGGAACTATGGCTACACCTTC. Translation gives CASSPSPGWNYGYTF.

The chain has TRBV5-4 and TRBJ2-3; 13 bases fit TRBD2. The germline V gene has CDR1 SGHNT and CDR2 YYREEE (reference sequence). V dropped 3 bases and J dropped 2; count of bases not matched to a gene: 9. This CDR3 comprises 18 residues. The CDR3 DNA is TGTGCCAGCAGCTCACTAGCGGGGGGGCCTCTTATCACAGATACGCAGTATTTT. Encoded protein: CASSSLAGGPLITDTQYF. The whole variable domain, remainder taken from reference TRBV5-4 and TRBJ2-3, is ETGVTQSPTHLIKTRGQQVTLRCSSQSGHNTVSWYQQALGQGPQFIFQYYREEENGRGNFPPRFSGLQFPNYSSELNVNALELDDSALYLCASSSLAGGPLITDTQYFGPGTRLTVL.